This note documents a single T cell receptor beta chain sequence. Germline CDR1 and CDR2: MGHDK and SYGVNS. Trimming left V 3 bases short and J 8 bases short, with 11 bases between. CDR3 size: 12 residues. The sample belongs to a study of sequential checkpoint blockade in melanoma. Study details: Arm A got nivolumab then ipilimumab; arm B the reverse, 1:1. Maintenance nivolumab came after either treatment sequence.

Treatment: randomized to nivolumab then ipilimumab (arm A) or the reverse (arm B). No patient had prior DNA-damaging chemotherapy. PBMC sorting kept live CD3+CD8+ cells without CD19 or CD56. The protocol was immunoSEQ multiplex PCR, while the TCRdb copy is restricted to in-frame clones and leaves out a portion. The data contain over 10,000 clones, 60% to 80% of them singletons. The clonotype was recovered from a human donor with melanoma. The sample here was CD8+ T cells sorted from blood (inferred from file names), taken from a patient given nivolumab and ipilimumab in sequence. This chain links TRBV25-1 with TRBJ2-7, with a tentative D call TRBD1 (6 bases). Here the CDR3 DNA reads TGTGCCAGCAGTGAGGTCAGGGGACAGCAGTACTTC. Protein sequence: CASSEVRGQQYF.